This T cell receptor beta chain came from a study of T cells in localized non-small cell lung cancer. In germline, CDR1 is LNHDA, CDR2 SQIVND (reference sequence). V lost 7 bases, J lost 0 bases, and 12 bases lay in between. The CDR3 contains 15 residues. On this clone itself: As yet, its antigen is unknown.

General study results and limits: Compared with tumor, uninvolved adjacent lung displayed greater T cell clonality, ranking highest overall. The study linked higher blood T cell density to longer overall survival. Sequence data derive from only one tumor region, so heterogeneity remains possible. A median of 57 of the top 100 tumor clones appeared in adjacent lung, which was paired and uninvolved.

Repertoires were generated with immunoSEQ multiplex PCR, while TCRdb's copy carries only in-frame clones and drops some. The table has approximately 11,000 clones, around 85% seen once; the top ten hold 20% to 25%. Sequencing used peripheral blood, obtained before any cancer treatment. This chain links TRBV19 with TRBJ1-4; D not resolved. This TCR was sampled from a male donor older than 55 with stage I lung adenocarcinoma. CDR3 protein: CASTPSEATNEKLFF. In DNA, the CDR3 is TGTGCCAGTACCCCTTCGGAGGCAACTAATGAAAAACTGTTTTTT.